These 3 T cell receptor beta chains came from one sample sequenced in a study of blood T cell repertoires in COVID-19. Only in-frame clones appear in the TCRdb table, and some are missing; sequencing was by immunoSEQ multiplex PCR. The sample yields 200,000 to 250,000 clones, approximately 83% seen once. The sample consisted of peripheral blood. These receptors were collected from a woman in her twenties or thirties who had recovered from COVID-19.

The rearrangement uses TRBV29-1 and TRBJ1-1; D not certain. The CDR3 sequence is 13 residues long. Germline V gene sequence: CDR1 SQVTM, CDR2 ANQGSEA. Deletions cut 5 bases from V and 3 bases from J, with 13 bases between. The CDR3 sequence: CSVHPRADTEAFF. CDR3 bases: TGCAGCGTTCACCCGAGGGCGGACACTGAAGCTTTCTTT.

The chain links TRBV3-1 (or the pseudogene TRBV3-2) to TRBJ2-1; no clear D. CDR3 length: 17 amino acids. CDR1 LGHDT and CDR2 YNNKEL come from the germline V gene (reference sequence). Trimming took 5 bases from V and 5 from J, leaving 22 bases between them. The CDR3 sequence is CASSSGPPFHSDNEQFF. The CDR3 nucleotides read TGTGCCAGCAGCTCTGGGCCTCCCTTCCATTCCGACAATGAGCAGTTCTTC.

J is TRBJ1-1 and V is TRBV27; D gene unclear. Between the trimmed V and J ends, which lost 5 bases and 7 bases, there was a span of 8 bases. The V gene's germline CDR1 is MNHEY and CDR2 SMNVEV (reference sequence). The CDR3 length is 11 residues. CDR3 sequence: CASSLGLEAFF. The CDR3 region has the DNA TGTGCCAGCAGTCTCGGACTTGAAGCTTTCTTT.